This TCR beta chain was identified in a study of cytomegalovirus exposure and HLA in healthy donors. Across the study: As an earlier analysis found, around 200 million T cells yielded about 120 million unique TCR beta sequences. About 85 million unique TCR sequences came from HLA-typed donors in an early release.

Remarks on this clone: As yet, its antigen is unknown.

Germline V lookup: CDR1 SNHLY, CDR2 FYNNEI. This CDR3 contains 16 residues. Trimming took off 4 bases at V and 2 bases at J, with 12 bases between the two ends. It was with 60 Vbeta and 13 Jbeta primers that the PCR ran. Assay used: immunoSEQ multiplex PCR; TCRdb lists only in-frame clones, some missing. The sample lists roughly 230,000 clones; approximately 91% were seen once. Notes on the study in general: It was reported in a later analysis that an Asian-associated ancestry cluster showed fewer N-insertions than the 666-donor mean. As a later analysis showed, a missense DCLRE1C variant was linked to trimming of TCR beta V- and J-genes.

This chain joins TRBV2 and TRBJ2-6; D call uncertain. The sequenced sample consisted of PBMCs. The clonotype was recovered from a girl aged 2-10 years in good health and CMV-seronegative. The CDR3 loop is CASSVDVLPGANVLTF. The CDR3 DNA is TGTGCCAGCAGTGTAGATGTGTTACCTGGGGCCAACGTCCTGACTTTC.